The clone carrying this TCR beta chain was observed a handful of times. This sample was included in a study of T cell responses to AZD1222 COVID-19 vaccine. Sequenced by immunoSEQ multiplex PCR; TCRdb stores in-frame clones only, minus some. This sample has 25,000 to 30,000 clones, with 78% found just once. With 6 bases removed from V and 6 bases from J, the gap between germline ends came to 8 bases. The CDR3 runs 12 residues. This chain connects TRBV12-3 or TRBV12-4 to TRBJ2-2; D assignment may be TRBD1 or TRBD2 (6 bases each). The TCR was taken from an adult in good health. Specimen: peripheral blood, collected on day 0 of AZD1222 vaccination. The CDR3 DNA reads TGTGCCAGCAGGAGGGGGGCCGGGGAGCTGTTTTTT. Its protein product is CASRRGAGELFF.